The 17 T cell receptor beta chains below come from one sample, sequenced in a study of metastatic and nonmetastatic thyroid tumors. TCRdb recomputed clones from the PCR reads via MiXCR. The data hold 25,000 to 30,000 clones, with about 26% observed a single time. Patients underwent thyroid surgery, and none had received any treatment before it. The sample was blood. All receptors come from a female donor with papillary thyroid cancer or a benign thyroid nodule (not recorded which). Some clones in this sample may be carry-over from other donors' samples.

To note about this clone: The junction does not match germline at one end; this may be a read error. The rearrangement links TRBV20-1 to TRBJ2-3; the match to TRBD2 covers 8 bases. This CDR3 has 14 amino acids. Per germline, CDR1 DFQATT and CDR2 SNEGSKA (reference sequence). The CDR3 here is CSASFSGVTDPQYF. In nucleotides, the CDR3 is TGCAGTGCTAGTTTTAGCGGGGTCACAGATCCGCAGTATTTT.

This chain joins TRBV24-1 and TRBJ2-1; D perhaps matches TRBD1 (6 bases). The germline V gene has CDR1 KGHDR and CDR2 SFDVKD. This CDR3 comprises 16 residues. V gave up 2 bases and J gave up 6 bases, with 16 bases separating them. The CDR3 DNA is TGTGCCACCAGTGATTCCCGGGACAACCGACCCAATGAGCAGTTCTTC. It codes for CATSDSRDNRPNEQFF.

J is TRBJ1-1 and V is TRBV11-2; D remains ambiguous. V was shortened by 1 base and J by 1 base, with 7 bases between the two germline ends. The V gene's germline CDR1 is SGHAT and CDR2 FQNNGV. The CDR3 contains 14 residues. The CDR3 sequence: CASSLGTENTEAFF. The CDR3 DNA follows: TGTGCCAGCAGCTTAGGGACGGAGAACACTGAAGCTTTCTTT. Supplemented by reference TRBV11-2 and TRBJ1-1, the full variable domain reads EAGVAQSPRYKIIEKRQSVAFWCNPISGHATLYWYQQILGQGPKLLIQFQNNGVVDDSQLPKDRFSAERLKGVDSTLKIQPAKLEDSAVYLCASSLGTENTEAFFGQGTRLTVV.

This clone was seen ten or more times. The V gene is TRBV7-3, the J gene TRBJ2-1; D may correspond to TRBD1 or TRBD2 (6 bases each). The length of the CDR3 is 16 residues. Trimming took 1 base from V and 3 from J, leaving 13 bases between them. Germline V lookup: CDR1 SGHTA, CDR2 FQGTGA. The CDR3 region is CASSLKGRGLYNEQFF. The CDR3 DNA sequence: TGTGCCAGCAGCTTAAAGGGCAGGGGACTCTACAATGAGCAGTTCTTC.

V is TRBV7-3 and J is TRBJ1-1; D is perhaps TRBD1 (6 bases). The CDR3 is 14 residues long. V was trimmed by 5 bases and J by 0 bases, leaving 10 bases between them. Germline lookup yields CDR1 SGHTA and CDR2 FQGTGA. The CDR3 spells CASSNTGMNTEAFF. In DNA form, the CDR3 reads TGTGCCAGCAGCAACACAGGGATGAACACTGAAGCTTTCTTT.

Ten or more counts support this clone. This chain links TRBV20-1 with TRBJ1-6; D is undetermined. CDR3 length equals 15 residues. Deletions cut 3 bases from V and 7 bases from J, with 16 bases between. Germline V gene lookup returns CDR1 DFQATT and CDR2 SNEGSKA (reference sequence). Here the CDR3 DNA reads TGCAGTGCTAGGGATAGGGAAGGGCGCAATTCACCCCTCCACTTT. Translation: CSARDREGRNSPLHF.

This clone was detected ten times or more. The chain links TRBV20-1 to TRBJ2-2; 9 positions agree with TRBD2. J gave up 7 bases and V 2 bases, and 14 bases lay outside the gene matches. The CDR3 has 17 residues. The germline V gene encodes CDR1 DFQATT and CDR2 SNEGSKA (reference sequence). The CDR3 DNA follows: TGCAGTGCTAGACGTAGGCGGGAGGGCCCGGGAGGCGGGGAGCTGTTTTTT. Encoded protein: CSARRRREGPGGGELFF.

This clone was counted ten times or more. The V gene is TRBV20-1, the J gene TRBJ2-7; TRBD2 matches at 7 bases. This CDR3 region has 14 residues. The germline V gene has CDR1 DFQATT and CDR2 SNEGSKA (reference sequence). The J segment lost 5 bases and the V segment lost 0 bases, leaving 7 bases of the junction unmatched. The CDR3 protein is CSARDLSGKHEQYF. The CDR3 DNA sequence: TGCAGTGCTAGAGACCTGAGCGGGAAGCACGAGCAGTACTTC.

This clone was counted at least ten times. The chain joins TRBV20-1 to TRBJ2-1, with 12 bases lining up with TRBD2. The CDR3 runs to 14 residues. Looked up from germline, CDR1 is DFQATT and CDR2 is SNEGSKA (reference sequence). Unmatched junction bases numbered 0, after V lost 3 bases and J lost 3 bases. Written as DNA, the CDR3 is TGCAGTGCTAGGGGACTAGCGGGCTACAATGAGCAGTTCTTC. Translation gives CSARGLAGYNEQFF.

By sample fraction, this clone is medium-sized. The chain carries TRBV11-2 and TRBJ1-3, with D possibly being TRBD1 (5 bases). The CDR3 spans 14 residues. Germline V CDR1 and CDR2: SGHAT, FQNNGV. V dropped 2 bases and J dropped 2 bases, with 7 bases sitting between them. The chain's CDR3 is CASSLQGTGNTIYF. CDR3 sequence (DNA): TGTGCCAGCAGCTTACAGGGTACTGGAAACACCATATATTTT. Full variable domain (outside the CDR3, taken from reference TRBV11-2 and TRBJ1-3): EAGVAQSPRYKIIEKRQSVAFWCNPISGHATLYWYQQILGQGPKLLIQFQNNGVVDDSQLPKDRFSAERLKGVDSTLKIQPAKLEDSAVYLCASSLQGTGNTIYFGEGSWLTVV.

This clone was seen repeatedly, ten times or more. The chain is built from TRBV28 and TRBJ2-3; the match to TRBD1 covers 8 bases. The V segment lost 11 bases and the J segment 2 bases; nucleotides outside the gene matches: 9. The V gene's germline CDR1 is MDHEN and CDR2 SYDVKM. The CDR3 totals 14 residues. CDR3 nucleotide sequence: TGTGCCGCTAGAGCAGGGGGCTACACAGATACGCAGTATTTT. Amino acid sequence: CAARAGGYTDTQYF.

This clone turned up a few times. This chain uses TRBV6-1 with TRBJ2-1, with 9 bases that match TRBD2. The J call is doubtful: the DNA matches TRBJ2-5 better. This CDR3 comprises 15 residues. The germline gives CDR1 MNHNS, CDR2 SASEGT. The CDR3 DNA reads TGTGCCAGTATATTAGCGGGAGAGGGTGTAGAGACCCAGTACTTC. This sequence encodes CASILAGEGVETQYF.

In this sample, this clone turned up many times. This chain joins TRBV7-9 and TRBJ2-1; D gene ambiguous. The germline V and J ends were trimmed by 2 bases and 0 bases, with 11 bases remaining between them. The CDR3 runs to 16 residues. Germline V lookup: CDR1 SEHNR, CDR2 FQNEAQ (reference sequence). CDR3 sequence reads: CASSLYVQRSYNEQFF. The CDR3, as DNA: TGTGCCAGCAGCTTATATGTCCAGCGCTCCTACAATGAGCAGTTCTTC. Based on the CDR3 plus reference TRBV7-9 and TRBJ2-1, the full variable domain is DTGVSQNPRHKITKRGQNVTFRCDPISEHNRLYWYRQTLGQGPEFLTYFQNEAQLEKSRLLSDRFSAERPKGSFSTLEIQRTEQGDSAMYLCASSLYVQRSYNEQFFGPGTRLTVL.

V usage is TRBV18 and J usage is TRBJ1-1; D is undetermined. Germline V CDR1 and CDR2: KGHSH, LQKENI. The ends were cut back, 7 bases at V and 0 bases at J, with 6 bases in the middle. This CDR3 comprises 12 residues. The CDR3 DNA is TGTGCCAGCTTACTCGTGAACACTGAAGCTTTCTTT. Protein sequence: CASLLVNTEAFF.

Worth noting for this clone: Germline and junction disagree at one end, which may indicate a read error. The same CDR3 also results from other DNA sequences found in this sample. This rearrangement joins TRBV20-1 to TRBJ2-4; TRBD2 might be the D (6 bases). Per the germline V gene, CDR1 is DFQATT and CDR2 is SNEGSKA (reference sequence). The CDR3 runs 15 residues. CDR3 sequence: CSAMSGGNAKNIQYF. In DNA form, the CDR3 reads TGCAGTGCCATGTCTGGCGGGAACGCCAAAAACATTCAGTATTTC.

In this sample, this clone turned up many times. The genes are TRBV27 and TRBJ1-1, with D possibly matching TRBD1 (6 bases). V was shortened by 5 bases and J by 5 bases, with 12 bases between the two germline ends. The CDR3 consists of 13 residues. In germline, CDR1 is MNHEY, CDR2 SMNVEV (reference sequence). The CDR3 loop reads CASSEQGRTEAFF. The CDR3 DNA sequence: TGTGCCAGCAGTGAGCAGGGGAGGACTGAAGCTTTCTTT.

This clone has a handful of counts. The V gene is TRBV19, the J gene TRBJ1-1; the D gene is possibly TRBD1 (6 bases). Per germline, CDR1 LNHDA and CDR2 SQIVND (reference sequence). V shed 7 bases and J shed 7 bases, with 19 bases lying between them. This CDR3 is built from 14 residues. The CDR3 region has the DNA TGTGCCAGTATAGGGGGGGTAGCTGGCATTGAAGCTTTCTTT. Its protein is CASIGGVAGIEAFF. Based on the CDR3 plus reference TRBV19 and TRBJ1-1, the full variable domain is DGGITQSPKYLFRKEGQNVTLSCEQNLNHDAMYWYRQDPGQGLRLIYYSQIVNDFQKGDIAEGYSVSREKKESFPLTVTSAQKNPTAFYLCASIGGVAGIEAFFGQGTRLTVV.